Below, 9 T cell receptor beta chains from the same sample are listed, as sequenced in a study of blood T cell repertoires in COVID-19. Measured with immunoSEQ multiplex PCR; TCRdb has only the in-frame clones, and not every one. The sample lists about 230,000 clones, approximately 84% occurring once. The specimen sequenced was peripheral blood. These receptors were collected from a man in his fifties or sixties with COVID-19, enrolled during active disease.

In the case of this clone: Other DNA sequences in the same sample also yield this CDR3. The V and J genes are TRBV12-3 or TRBV12-4 and TRBJ1-2, with 9 bases aligning to TRBD1. The CDR3 has 13 amino acids. J was trimmed by 5 bases and V by 5 bases; bases with no gene match: 3. The CDR3 region is CASSPGQGYGYTF. The DNA for the CDR3 is TGTGCCAGCAGTCCGGGACAGGGTTATGGCTACACCTTC.

The CDR3 sequence: CASSPGRNTGELFF. CDR3 nucleotides: TGTGCCAGCAGCCCGGGTCGGAACACCGGGGAGCTGTTTTTT. The chain is built from TRBV5-4 and TRBJ2-2; D remains unclear. Per the germline V gene, CDR1 is SGHNT and CDR2 is YYREEE (reference sequence). The CDR3 covers 14 residues. The ends were cut back, 4 bases at V and 1 base at J, with 8 bases in the middle.

The rearrangement links TRBV5-3 to TRBJ2-1; 10 bases align to TRBD1. TRBV5-3 is an ORF, with its function uncertain. After removal of 4 bases from V and 3 bases from J, the junction contained 10 bases not matched to a gene. CDR3 length equals 17 residues. The DNA of the CDR3 is TGTGCCAGAAGCCCTGTCTCGACAGGGGGCCTCTACAATGAGCAGTTCTTC. Its protein is CARSPVSTGGLYNEQFF.

V and J are TRBV7-3 and TRBJ2-2, with 7 positions matching TRBD1. The CDR3 loop spans 15 amino acids. Germline values: CDR1 SGHTA, CDR2 FQGTGA. With V trimmed by 5 bases and J by 4 bases, 7 bases remained unmatched. CDR3 residues: CASSPDRAGTGELFF. The CDR3 nucleotides read TGTGCCAGCAGCCCCGACAGGGCTGGCACCGGGGAGCTGTTTTTT.

CDR3 amino acids: CASSNPGDFRLNEQFF. As DNA, the CDR3 is TGTGCCAGCAGCAATCCTGGTGACTTCCGCCTAAATGAGCAGTTCTTC. The chain links TRBV5-6 to TRBJ2-1; D ambiguous. Trimming stripped 4 bases from V and 7 bases from J, with 21 bases between. Per germline, CDR1 SGHDT and CDR2 YYEEEE. There are 16 residues in the CDR3.

The genes are TRBV27 and TRBJ2-5; the match to TRBD1 covers 8 bases. Germline CDR1 MNHEY, CDR2 SMNVEV (reference sequence). This CDR3 spans 16 amino acids. Trimming took 5 bases from V and 1 from J; bases not matched to a gene: 9. The CDR3 protein is CASSPRTGLLQETQYF. In nucleotides, the CDR3 is TGTGCCAGCAGTCCACGGACAGGGCTACTCCAAGAGACCCAGTACTTC.

This clone was counted only a few times. The same CDR3 is also encoded by other DNA sequences in this sample. V gene TRBV19 combines with J gene TRBJ1-5, with a weak D call TRBD1 (5 bases). Germline V CDR1 and CDR2: LNHDA, SQIVND (reference sequence). The CDR3 sequence is 14 residues long. The V end was cut by 5 bases, the J end by 2 bases, with 10 bases between. The CDR3 DNA is TGTGCCAGTAGTCGGGGGGGAGGCAATCAGCCCCAGCATTTT. Protein: CASSRGGGNQPQHF.

The chain employs TRBV6-5 and TRBJ1-2; no clear D. Trimming removed 5 bases from V and 2 bases from J, with 9 bases in between. There are 13 residues in the CDR3. Germline assignment: CDR1 MNHEY and CDR2 SVGAGI. CDR3 protein: CASSPGGNYGYTF. The CDR3 bases are TGTGCCAGCAGTCCCGGAGGGAACTATGGCTACACCTTC.

V and J are TRBV29-1 and TRBJ1-2; 9 bases map to TRBD1. Germline trimming cut 6 bases from V and 6 bases from J; bases unmatched to any gene: 14. The germline V gene has CDR1 SQVTM and CDR2 ANQGSEA. The CDR3 has 15 amino acids. The CDR3 region is CSVGVGTGTGDGYTF. The CDR3 DNA sequence: TGCAGCGTGGGGGTCGGGACAGGGACCGGGGATGGCTACACCTTC.